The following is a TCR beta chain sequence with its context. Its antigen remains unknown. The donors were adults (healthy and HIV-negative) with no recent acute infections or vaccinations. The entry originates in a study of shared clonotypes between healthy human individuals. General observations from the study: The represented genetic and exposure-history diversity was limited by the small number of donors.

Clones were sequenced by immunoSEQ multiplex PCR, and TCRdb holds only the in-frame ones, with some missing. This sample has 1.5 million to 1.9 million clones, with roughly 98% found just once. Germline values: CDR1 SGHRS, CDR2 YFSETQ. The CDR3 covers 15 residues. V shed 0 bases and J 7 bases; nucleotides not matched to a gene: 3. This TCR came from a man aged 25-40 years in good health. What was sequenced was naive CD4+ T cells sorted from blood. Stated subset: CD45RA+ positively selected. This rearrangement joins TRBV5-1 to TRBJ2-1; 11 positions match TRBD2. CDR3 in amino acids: CASSLVLAGENEQFF. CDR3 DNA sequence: TGCGCCAGCAGCTTGGTACTAGCGGGAGAGAATGAGCAGTTCTTC.